The 5 T cell receptor beta chains reported below all come from one sample, sequenced in a study of blood T cells in healthy people across ages. Combining a sample-barcoded 5' primer with a J-beta primer mix, a second PCR ran for roughly 6 to 12 cycles. Each CDR3 protein is one row after TCRdb ran MiXCR on the 5' RACE reads. The data show around 870,000 distinct CDR3 sequences, about 28% seen once. Sequencing input: blood. The receptors derive from a woman older than 75 in good health.

There are a few counts of this clonotype. The chain carries TRBV6-2 or TRBV6-3 and TRBJ2-4; 7 bases fit TRBD1. From germline, CDR1 is MNHEY and CDR2 SVGEGT. Trimming at V came to 6 bases and at J to 1 base, leaving 15 bases not matched to a gene. This CDR3 has 18 amino acids. The CDR3 loop is CASRPTGNGVLAKNIQYF. DNA for the CDR3: TGTGCCAGCAGGCCGACAGGGAATGGAGTTCTGGCCAAAAACATTCAGTACTTC.

Ten or more counts support this clonotype. V is TRBV7-2 and J is TRBJ2-7, with D unclear. There are 15 residues in the CDR3. Germline lookup yields CDR1 SGHTA and CDR2 FQGNSA. V lost 4 bases and J lost 3, with 16 bases in between. The CDR3 region is CASSSVGLGRYEQYF. DNA of the CDR3: TGTGCCAGCAGCTCAGTCGGCCTAGGTCGCTACGAGCAGTACTTC.

Ten or more counts support this clonotype. The chain links TRBV7-2 to TRBJ2-7; 9 bases fit TRBD1. Trimming took 3 bases from V and 3 from J; bases not matched to a gene: 6. This CDR3 region has 15 residues. From germline, CDR1 is SGHTA and CDR2 FQGNSA. CDR3: CASSLQGTGLYEQYF. The CDR3 nucleotides read TGTGCCAGCAGCTTGCAGGGGACAGGGCTCTACGAGCAGTACTTC. The full variable domain, completed using reference TRBV7-2 and TRBJ2-7, is GAGVSQSPSNKVTEKGKDVELRCDPISGHTALYWYRQSLGQGLEFLIYFQGNSAPDKSGLPSDRFSAERTGGSVSTLTIQRTQQEDSAVYLCASSLQGTGLYEQYFGPGTRLTVT.

This clonotype was counted between two and nine times. The J gene is TRBJ1-1, the V gene TRBV6-2 or TRBV6-3; D is ambiguous. V lost 2 bases and J lost 0, with 7 bases in between. The CDR3 has 14 amino acids. CDR1 MNHEY and CDR2 SVGEGT come from the germline V gene. In DNA, the CDR3 is TGTGCCAGCAGTTACAAGCTCGTGAACACTGAAGCTTTCTTT. This translates into CASSYKLVNTEAFF.

This clonotype was seen repeatedly, ten times or more. The chain has TRBV7-2 and TRBJ1-6; D is uncertain. V was shortened by 3 bases and J by 9 bases, with 6 bases between the two germline ends. The CDR3 has 12 residues. The germline gives CDR1 SGHTA, CDR2 FQGNSA. DNA for the CDR3: TGTGCCAGCAGCTTTCCCGGTTCACCCCTCCACTTT. Translation: CASSFPGSPLHF.